A selection of T cell receptor beta chains follows, all from one sample in a study of molecular identifiers for immune sequencing clone quantification. TCRdb called the PCR reads again in MiXCR, with one record for every CDR3 protein. The sample carries about half a million distinct CDR3 sequences, roughly 26% recorded once. Sequencing input: naive CD8+ T cells from blood, with Jurkat cell RNA spiked in. All receptors derive from a human donor in good health. Some libraries in this study had Jurkat cell RNA spiked in. CDR3s leave out the opening cysteine and the closing phenylalanine or tryptophan.

CDR3aa	v_gene	j_gene
ASSQVPGTSATDTQY	TRBV4-3	TRBJ2-3
ASSVSRELGTGELF	TRBV9	TRBJ2-2
ASSIDSSMWETQY	TRBV7-2	TRBJ2-5
ASSQESRLAGGPYEQY	TRBV4-2	TRBJ2-7
ANGPKQETQY	TRBV27	TRBJ2-5
ASSIGLAGGNEQF	TRBV19	TRBJ2-1
ASSNGGDQPQH	TRBV27	TRBJ1-5
SAPTSWTEGSYEQY	TRBV20-1	TRBJ2-7
ASSTRQRAEQY	TRBV19	TRBJ2-7
ASSFPTPVRNALVTEAF	TRBV28	TRBJ1-1
ASSSQQGVEQY	TRBV7-9	TRBJ2-7
ASSQDLQVDSWEQY	TRBV4-3	TRBJ2-7
SARHPLDRGFGTQY	TRBV20-1	TRBJ2-3
ASSARQAPDTQY	TRBV9	TRBJ2-3
ASSLVAGIGTDTQY	TRBV13	TRBJ2-3
ASWDRGSTDTQY	TRBV6-1	TRBJ2-3
ASSYFVRNEQF	TRBV6-6	TRBJ2-1
SARDLSGDTGELF	TRBV20-1	TRBJ2-2
ASGIRGGNQPQH	TRBV27	TRBJ1-5
ASTRTGAEAGANVLT	TRBV11-2	TRBJ2-6
ASSQVNTEAF	TRBV6-5	TRBJ1-1
ASRPPGVEQY	TRBV6-2/TRBV6-3	TRBJ2-7
ASSQGDSSYNEQF	TRBV4-1	TRBJ2-1
SARLAGTYEQY	TRBV20-1	TRBJ2-7
SAPRGSGANVLT	TRBV20-1	TRBJ2-6
ASSLVGNTGELF	TRBV7-9	TRBJ2-2
ASSYSFWQDVTNEAF	TRBV6-5	TRBJ1-1
ASSLSLTDHNEKLF	TRBV7-2	TRBJ1-4
ASSQDLGGDTEAF	TRBV3-1	TRBJ1-1
ASSIGTLPSYEQY	TRBV19	TRBJ2-7
SVEGTGETYEQY	TRBV29-1	TRBJ2-7
ASSQALAGAADTQY	TRBV5-1	TRBJ2-3
ASSLAPMGGAQNNSPLH	TRBV7-6	TRBJ1-6
ASKIVEGAQTEAF	TRBV19	TRBJ1-1
ASSQDRGAYNEQL	TRBV4-3	TRBJ2-1
ATRTGGTEAF	TRBV10-3	TRBJ1-1
ASSQRTSGGQETQY	TRBV11-2	TRBJ2-5
ASSRGYDEQF	TRBV11-2	TRBJ2-1
ASRELAGGPEEQY	TRBV6-2/TRBV6-3	TRBJ2-7
ACRVAGATDTQY	TRBV5-4	TRBJ2-3
ASSQDYSPNTEAF	TRBV4-1	TRBJ1-1
ASSLGTGIDTQY	TRBV11-2	TRBJ2-3
ASSRLRGIDTQY	TRBV28	TRBJ2-3
ASSSRGQHQPQH	TRBV13	TRBJ1-5
ASSLFPETGADTQY	TRBV11-2	TRBJ2-3
SARDFNTEAF	TRBV20-1	TRBJ1-1
ASSPFTGELF	TRBV11-2	TRBJ2-2
ASSIAHSNQPQH	TRBV19	TRBJ1-5
ASSRDRGRPDGYT	TRBV28	TRBJ1-2